This paragraph covers one T cell receptor (beta chain) sequence. The target antigen is unknown. This specimen belongs to a study of response to subunit inactivated influenza vaccine. Findings and limits, study-wide: It was the authors' suggestion that each seasonal influenza vaccination recruits few new T cells.

The germline V gene encodes CDR1 SNHLY and CDR2 FYNNEI. J gave up 4 bases and V 7 bases, and 5 bases lay outside the gene matches. The CDR3 extends over 13 amino acids. TCRdb recomputed calls from the RT-PCR reads with MiXCR, one row per CDR3 protein. This table holds approximately 250,000 distinct CDR3 sequences, less than 15% found once. This rearrangement joins TRBV2 to TRBJ2-3, with 7 bases identical to TRBD1. The receptor comes from a middle-aged man who received an inactivated influenza vaccine. The source material was non-naive T cells sorted from PBMCs, sampled less than 15 days before vaccination. The DNA for the CDR3 is TGTGCCAGCACCGGGACAGCCGCAGATACGCAGTATTTT. As protein: CASTGTAADTQYF.